The clone carrying this T cell receptor beta chain was observed a few times. Its antigen is as yet unknown. A multiplex PCR was run with 60 Vbeta primers and 13 Jbeta primers. Sequenced by immunoSEQ multiplex PCR; TCRdb stores in-frame clones only, minus some. Of about 190,000 clones listed, approximately 80% are singletons. CDR1 and CDR2 from the germline V gene are SGHRS and YFSETQ. V was clipped by 2 bases and J by 1 base; unmatched bases: 2. This CDR3 region has 14 residues. These data are taken from a study of cytomegalovirus exposure and HLA in healthy donors. Study information: When 300 to 400 donors were genotyped, roughly 82% of them were found to fall in the Caucasian-associated ancestry cluster. General observations from the study: TCR beta chains numbering about 160 were designated cytomegalovirus-associated. In a later analysis, productive TCRs from donors in an Asian-associated ancestry cluster reportedly carried fewer N-insertions than the cohort mean.

The receptor's source is a woman aged 50 to 65 in good health and CMV-seropositive. The chain joins TRBV5-1 to TRBJ1-1; the match to TRBD1 covers 7 bases. What was sequenced was PBMCs. DNA for the CDR3: TGCGCCAGCAGCTTCCGACAGGGGAACACTGAAGCTTTCTTT. It specifies CASSFRQGNTEAFF.